This TCR beta chain was identified during a study of Graves' ophthalmopathy and Graves' hyperthyroidism. Germline CDR1 is MGHRA and CDR2 is YSYEKL. V lost 0 bases to trimming and J lost 4 bases, with 12 bases between them. The CDR3 contains 15 residues. This clonotype was recorded at least ten times. In donors with ophthalmopathy, activity was moderate-to-severe, with CAS ≥3, NOSPECS ≥4 and duration under 3 months. Amplified material comprised TCR beta CDR3 regions derived from RNA transcripts. Scientists carried out first-round RT-PCR using HTBI primers and then a second-round multiplex PCR. TCRdb independently ran MiXCR on the multiplex PCR reads; one entry per CDR3 protein. Of fewer than 350,000 distinct CDR3 sequences in the sample, 15% to 20% are singletons; the top ten hold roughly an eighth.

This sequence was found in an adult man with Graves' ophthalmopathy. The gene calls are TRBV4-1 and TRBJ1-2; D call uncertain. Sequencing used peripheral blood. The CDR3 bases are TGCGCCAGCAGCCAAGATACCGGGAGAGGCTATGGCTACACCTTC. Residues: CASSQDTGRGYGYTF.